A single sample gave rise to the 31 T cell receptor beta chains below, sequenced in a study of CD4 T cells in relation to SARS-CoV-2 and coronaviruses. CD4+ T cells from unexposed donors were obtained before the COVID-19 pandemic (2011-2018). TCRdb's copy holds only in-frame clones and misses some; the assay was immunoSEQ multiplex PCR. The sample consists of about 59,000 clones, roughly 89% of them appearing once. Material: memory CD4+ T cells from PBMCs. The source of these receptors is a human donor in good health.

The rearrangement joins TRBV6-4 to TRBJ1-5; D unclear. V was trimmed by 2 bases and J by 4 bases, leaving 9 bases between them. The CDR3 runs 14 residues. Germline CDR1 and CDR2: MRHNA and SNTAGT. CDR3 bases: TGTGCCAGCAGTGACGGCCGGCCTAATCAGCCCCAGCATTTT. This codes for CASSDGRPNQPQHF.

The sample holds one count of this clone. The rearrangement joins TRBV6-5 to TRBJ1-3; D is ambiguous. The CDR3 is 14 amino acids. V was cut by 8 bases and J by 2 bases, with 13 bases left in between. Germline CDR1 MNHEY, CDR2 SVGAGI. This CDR3 reads CASSSSQTGNTIYF. CDR3 DNA sequence: TGTGCCAGCTCGAGCAGTCAGACTGGAAACACCATATATTTT.

V usage is TRBV9 and J usage is TRBJ2-7, with 7 nucleotides matching TRBD1. Germline values: CDR1 SGDLS, CDR2 YYNGEE. The CDR3 is 14 residues long. Trimming took 1 base from V and 2 from J; bases not matched to a gene: 3. The CDR3 region is CASSVRDRTYEQYF. In nucleotides, the CDR3 is TGTGCCAGCAGCGTAAGGGACAGAACCTACGAGCAGTACTTC.

The chain uses TRBV11-2 and TRBJ2-1; 11 bases align to TRBD2. V was clipped by 5 bases and J by 6 bases; unmatched bases: 9. In germline, CDR1 is SGHAT, CDR2 FQNNGV. The CDR3 runs to 16 residues. This chain's CDR3 is CASSGDLSGRVNEQFF. In DNA form, the CDR3 reads TGTGCCAGCAGCGGAGACCTTAGCGGGAGGGTCAATGAGCAGTTCTTC.

This clone has just a few counts. The chain couples TRBV6-5 to TRBJ2-2; 9 bases align to TRBD2. This CDR3 spans 16 amino acids. Unmatched junction bases numbered 3, after V lost 0 bases and J lost 4 bases. Per germline, CDR1 MNHEY and CDR2 SVGAGI. The chain's CDR3 is CASSYSGLASTGELFF. CDR3 bases: TGTGCCAGCAGTTACTCGGGACTAGCAAGCACCGGGGAGCTGTTTTTT.

The gene calls are TRBV6-5 and TRBJ2-1, with D possibly matching TRBD2 (6 bases). CDR3 size: 14 residues. Between the trimmed V and J ends, which lost 6 bases and 2 bases, there was a span of 11 bases. Per the germline V gene, CDR1 is MNHEY and CDR2 is SVGAGI. The CDR3 DNA follows: TGTGCCAGCAGCAGCGGGCTTCCCTACAATGAGCAGTTCTTC. This translates into CASSSGLPYNEQFF.

In the case of this clone: This specimen includes other DNA sequences encoding the same CDR3. The V gene is TRBV30, the J gene TRBJ2-5, with unresolved D. Trimming cost V 0 bases and J 0 bases, with 11 bases left between them. This CDR3 is 15 amino acids long. Germline V CDR1 and CDR2: GTSNPN, SVGIG (reference sequence). In DNA form, the CDR3 reads TGTGCCTGGAGTGTACCTCCAGCTAACCAAGAGACCCAGTACTTC. This sequence encodes CAWSVPPANQETQYF.

This chain connects TRBV7-3 to TRBJ2-3, with unresolved D. CDR1 is SGHTA and CDR2 is FQGTGA in the germline V gene. The V gene lost 2 bases and the J gene lost 0 bases, with 3 bases spanning the gap. This CDR3 contains 13 residues. The CDR3 region is CASSLASTDTQYF. The CDR3 bases are TGTGCCAGCAGCTTAGCTAGCACAGATACGCAGTATTTT. Variable domain in full (rest from reference TRBV7-3 and TRBJ2-3): GAGVSQTPSNKVTEKGKYVELRCDPISGHTALYWYRQSLGQGPEFLIYFQGTGAADDSGLPNDRFFAVRPEGSVSTLKIQRTERGDSAVYLCASSLASTDTQYFGPGTRLTVL.

The chain links TRBV28 to TRBJ2-2; D is tentatively TRBD1 or TRBD2 (6 bases each). The CDR3 is made up of 15 amino acids. Trimming took 4 bases from V and 3 from J, leaving 12 bases between them. Germline assignment: CDR1 MDHEN and CDR2 SYDVKM. CDR3 bases: TGTGCCAGCAGTTCCCCGGGGGCACACACCGGGGAGCTGTTTTTT. It encodes CASSSPGAHTGELFF.

The chain uses TRBV27 and TRBJ2-5; D call uncertain. Per germline, CDR1 MNHEY and CDR2 SMNVEV (reference sequence). V lost 3 bases and J lost 2, with 7 bases in between. The length of the CDR3 is 13 residues. The CDR3 DNA sequence: TGTGCCAGCAGTTTTACTCGGCAAGAGACCCAGTACTTC. Residues: CASSFTRQETQYF.

By share of the sample, this clone is medium-sized. The V gene is TRBV19, the J gene TRBJ1-5; unclear D gene. Germline V gene data show CDR1 as LNHDA and CDR2 as SQIVND (reference sequence). Trimming cost V 5 bases and J 7 bases, with 12 bases left between them. The CDR3 has 13 amino acids. In nucleotides, the CDR3 is TGTGCCAGTAGTGCCGAGAGGATCCAGCCCCAGCATTTT. This gives the protein CASSAERIQPQHF.

The CDR3 DNA sequence: TGTGCCAGCAGCCAAGATTGGGGCAGTGGCTACACCTTC. It yields the protein CASSQDWGSGYTF. The chain is built from TRBV4-2 and TRBJ1-2, with TRBD1 as a possible D gene (5 bases). The germline V gene encodes CDR1 LGHNA and CDR2 YNFKEQ. There are 13 residues in the CDR3. Trimming took 0 bases from V and 7 from J, leaving 9 bases between them.

The chain is built from TRBV15 and TRBJ1-5; D might be TRBD1 (5 bases). There are 13 residues in the CDR3. The V end lost 4 bases, the J end lost 5 bases, and 9 bases lay between the germline ends. In germline, CDR1 is LNHNV, CDR2 YYDKDF (reference sequence). The CDR3 DNA is TGTGCCACCAGCAAACAGGTCTATCAGCCCCAGCATTTT. This sequence encodes CATSKQVYQPQHF.

This rearrangement joins TRBV6-5 to TRBJ2-7; 8 nucleotides align to TRBD1. Per the germline V gene, CDR1 is MNHEY and CDR2 is SVGAGI. The ends lost 6 bases at V and 7 bases at J; junction bases unmatched: 11. The length of the CDR3 is 14 residues. The CDR3 region is CASRPNQGAGEQYF. CDR3 sequence (DNA): TGTGCCAGCAGGCCAAATCAGGGGGCGGGGGAGCAGTACTTC.

The chain uses TRBV11-2 and TRBJ2-3; maybe TRBD1 (5 bases). Trimming shortened V by 5 bases and J by 6 bases, and 9 bases separated the two germline ends. CDR3 length equals 12 residues. The germline V gene has CDR1 SGHAT and CDR2 FQNNGV. The CDR3 bases are TGTGCCAGCAGCCCCGGACATGATACGCAGTATTTT. Translating it yields CASSPGHDTQYF.

This chain uses TRBV30 with TRBJ1-6; D unclear. CDR1 GTSNPN and CDR2 SVGIG come from the germline V gene (reference sequence). Trimming took off 5 bases at V and 9 bases at J, with 17 bases between the two ends. The CDR3 has 14 amino acids. The CDR3 DNA is TGTGCCTGGGACGTCGGAAAGGGTGGTTCACCCCTCCACTTT. Its protein product is CAWDVGKGGSPLHF.

The rearrangement uses TRBV5-1 and TRBJ2-7; TRBD2 agrees at 7 bases. Per germline, CDR1 SGHRS and CDR2 YFSETQ. The CDR3 is 15 amino acids. Trimming cost V 0 bases and J 0 bases; bases outside gene matches: 3. CDR3 sequence reads: CASSLGGGGSYEQYF. The CDR3 DNA follows: TGCGCCAGCAGCTTGGGTGGGGGGGGCTCCTACGAGCAGTACTTC.

This sequence joins TRBV7-2 and TRBJ2-5; 13 nucleotides agree with TRBD2. The CDR3 contains 15 residues. Germline-derived CDR1 and CDR2 are SGHTA and FQGNSA. V lost 6 bases and J lost 5; bases outside the gene matches: 6. For the CDR3, the DNA is TGTGCCAGCAGTCCAGGACTAGCGGGAGTGGAGACCCAGTACTTC. Amino acid sequence: CASSPGLAGVETQYF.

The chain recombines TRBV7-2 with TRBJ2-7, with a possible D match to TRBD2 (6 bases). V was trimmed by 5 bases and J by 2 bases, leaving 13 bases between them. CDR3 length: 14 amino acids. Germline CDR1 SGHTA, CDR2 FQGNSA. The CDR3 here is CASSRGSGTYEQYF. CDR3 in DNA: TGTGCCAGCAGCCGGGGTAGCGGCACCTACGAGCAGTACTTC.

V and J are TRBV5-1 and TRBJ1-2; D is unclear. Trimming took off 5 bases at V and 0 bases at J, with 17 bases between the two ends. The V gene's germline CDR1 is SGHRS and CDR2 YFSETQ. The CDR3 spans 16 residues. CDR3 in DNA: TGCGCCAGCAGGGACCCCGTTCGGGCGGCTAACTATGGCTACACCTTC. Encoded protein: CASRDPVRAANYGYTF.

J is TRBJ1-4 and V is TRBV29-1; the D is unclear. Germline lookup yields CDR1 SQVTM and CDR2 ANQGSEA. Trimming left V 7 bases short and J 8 bases short, with 20 bases between. There are 14 residues in the CDR3. The CDR3 region is CSARVGERREKLFF. CDR3 sequence (DNA): TGCAGCGCTCGGGTGGGAGAGCGACGGGAAAAACTGTTTTTT.

The J gene is TRBJ2-1, the V gene TRBV2, with 12 bases identical to TRBD2. The CDR3 spans 14 residues. V dropped 10 bases and J dropped 2; count of bases not matched to a gene: 3. Germline CDR1 SNHLY, CDR2 FYNNEI. CDR3 sequence reads: CATRLAGAYNEQFF. The CDR3 DNA sequence: TGTGCCACCCGACTAGCGGGAGCCTACAATGAGCAGTTCTTC.

This chain's CDR3 is CASSLVPVRALVRNTEAFF. In DNA, the CDR3 is TGTGCCAGCAGCTTAGTTCCGGTTAGGGCGTTAGTGAGGAACACTGAAGCTTTCTTT. The genes are TRBV7-3 and TRBJ1-1; D not certain. CDR1 is SGHTA, CDR2 FQGTGA, per germline. There are 19 residues in the CDR3. V was trimmed by 2 bases and J by 1 base, leaving 23 bases between them. Looking up the rest from reference TRBV7-3 and TRBJ1-1 gives the full variable domain: GAGVSQTPSNKVTEKGKYVELRCDPISGHTALYWYRQSLGQGPEFLIYFQGTGAADDSGLPNDRFFAVRPEGSVSTLKIQRTERGDSAVYLCASSLVPVRALVRNTEAFFGQGTRLTVV.

The V gene is TRBV18, the J gene TRBJ1-1; 10 bases fit TRBD1. Germline V gene sequence: CDR1 KGHSH, CDR2 LQKENI. Trimming removed 4 bases from V and 1 base from J; junction bases left unmatched: 0. This CDR3 is built from 14 residues. CDR3 sequence reads: CASSRDRGNTEAFF. DNA of the CDR3: TGTGCCAGCTCACGGGACAGGGGGAACACTGAAGCTTTCTTT.

J is TRBJ1-2 and V is TRBV24-1, with 7 bases that match TRBD1. The trim removed 4 bases at V and 5 bases at J, leaving 6 bases unmatched. This CDR3 comprises 14 residues. The V gene's germline CDR1 is KGHDR and CDR2 SFDVKD. The CDR3 reads CATSDPGTVYGYTF. CDR3 bases: TGTGCCACCAGTGACCCTGGGACAGTTTATGGCTACACCTTC.

This clone is a singleton in its sample. This chain links TRBV2 with TRBJ1-4, with TRBD1 identical over 10 bases. Germline-derived CDR1 and CDR2 are SNHLY and FYNNEI. The CDR3 has 15 residues. CDR3 loop: CTSRGQGILGEKLFF. The CDR3 DNA is TGTACGAGTAGGGGACAGGGGATTCTTGGTGAAAAACTGTTTTTT.

V and J are TRBV29-1 and TRBJ2-7; a possible D gene is TRBD1 (6 bases). CDR3 length: 15 residues. Trimming stripped 0 bases from V and 0 bases from J, with 12 bases between. Germline lookup yields CDR1 SQVTM and CDR2 ANQGSEA. CDR3 in amino acids: CSVEDRQGSSYEQYF. CDR3 bases: TGCAGCGTTGAAGATCGGCAGGGGAGCTCCTACGAGCAGTACTTC.

This clone was counted between two and nine times. The chain couples TRBV19 to TRBJ1-6; D gene unclear. Trimming took off 4 bases at V and 8 bases at J, with 9 bases between the two ends. This CDR3 is built from 13 residues. The V gene's germline CDR1 is LNHDA and CDR2 SQIVND (reference sequence). CDR3 sequence: CASSTSNYSPLHF. The CDR3 nucleotides read TGTGCCAGTAGTACCTCGAATTATTCACCCCTCCACTTT.

In nucleotides, the CDR3 is TGTGCCAGCAGCTTAGGGACCTACTACGAGCAGTACTTC. It is translated as CASSLGTYYEQYF. This chain links TRBV7-8 with TRBJ2-7; unclear D gene. This CDR3 is built from 13 residues. Germline values: CDR1 SGHVS, CDR2 FQNEAQ. Trimming took off 1 base at V and 3 bases at J, with 7 bases between the two ends.

This chain joins TRBV4-2 and TRBJ2-3; 10 nucleotides align to TRBD2. The CDR3 consists of 15 residues. The junction had 6 bases not matched to a gene; V was cut back by 7 bases and J by 2 bases. Germline CDR1 reads LGHNA; CDR2 reads YNFKEQ. The CDR3 loop reads CASTLAGVNTDTQYF. DNA of the CDR3: TGTGCCAGCACCCTAGCGGGAGTAAACACAGATACGCAGTATTTT.

The rearrangement links TRBV28 to TRBJ1-1; 8 bases match TRBD1. CDR1 is MDHEN, CDR2 SYDVKM, per germline. The CDR3 loop spans 14 amino acids. The J segment lost 6 bases and the V segment lost 6 bases, leaving 9 bases of the junction unmatched. This CDR3 reads CASRTTGDWAEAFF. The CDR3 DNA reads as TGTGCCAGCAGAACGACAGGGGATTGGGCTGAAGCTTTCTTT.